These T cell receptor beta chains were read from a single sample in a study of OX40 agonist ivuxolimab in advanced cancers. Data came from immunoSEQ multiplex PCR; TCRdb stores just in-frame clones and leaves some out. The table records 65,000 to 80,000 clones, 85% to 90% of them present only once. The specimen comprised CD4+ or CD8+ T cells sorted from blood, sampled in a trial of the OX40 agonist ivuxolimab. The receptors were gathered from an adult with an advanced solid tumor such as melanoma, head and neck, liver or kidney cancer. Both conserved end residues are trimmed from each CDR3. The order of the fields is V gene, J gene, CDR3 protein.

>TRBV4-1|TRBJ2-6
ASSPQPGQGSGANVLT
>TRBV6-4|TRBJ2-2
ASSDSPTGELF
>TRBV13|TRBJ1-2
ASSRTGSGGYT
>TRBV18|TRBJ2-7
ASSPDREQY
>TRBV18|TRBJ2-7
ASSPPWGVTDPDYEQY
>TRBV10-3|TRBJ1-2
AISPGTSNYGYT
>TRBV4-3|TRBJ2-7
ASSLAILPGSYSEQY
>TRBV6-5|TRBJ1-6
ASNPSPNSPLH
>TRBV6-6|TRBJ2-7
ASSLRTDSYEQY
>TRBV12-2|TRBJ2-5
ASRLAPPAPDLGETQY
>TRBV27|TRBJ1-6
ASSLGWRSPLH
>TRBV6-1|TRBJ2-5
ASSDWVQETQY
>TRBV11-2|TRBJ1-6
ASSLDRAPSPLH
>TRBV5-8|TRBJ2-7
ASSLGIYEQY
>TRBV30|TRBJ1-1
AWSGFDALEAF
>TRBV19|TRBJ1-1
ASQWRHLNTEAF
>TRBV4-2|TRBJ2-7
ASSRPGQDYEQY
>TRBV5-4|TRBJ1-2
ASSLPGGRGYGYT
>TRBV9|TRBJ2-7
ASSANSQGGYYEQY
>TRBV9|TRBJ1-1
ASSVVSSGTEAF
>TRBV2|TRBJ1-1
AGGTGMNTEAF
>TRBV10-2|TRBJ2-7
ASSESRGRVVYEQY
>TRBV9|TRBJ2-7
ASSVGGDVNSYEQY
>TRBV27|TRBJ1-2
ASSQTGAGYGYT
>TRBV30|TRBJ2-5
AWSPQGYGQETQY
>TRBV28|TRBJ2-1
ASSLTGLYNEQF
>TRBV9|TRBJ2-2
ASSPPGAETNTGELF
>TRBV7-9|TRBJ1-5
ASSSPGQGGNQPQH
>TRBV13|TRBJ1-5
ASSIRDLPQH
>TRBV18|TRBJ2-5
ASSPGTGRQETQY
>TRBV19|TRBJ1-5
ASSITGVQH
>TRBV14|TRBJ2-1
ASSQTSSYNEQF
>TRBV28|TRBJ2-7
ASSSPRVTYEQY